This TCR beta chain was observed in a study of blood T cell repertoires in COVID-19. Study in general: Samples taken during acute and convalescent COVID-19 were collected in the United States, Italy and Spain. T cells, B-cell-depleted T cells, or PBMCs provided the cDNA or gDNA that served as material.

CDR3 length: 15 residues. The germline V gene has CDR1 LGHDT and CDR2 YNNKEL (reference sequence). V lost 0 bases to trimming and J lost 6 bases, with 14 bases between them. Original methodology: For nucleated cells, counts were estimated from reference gene primer amplification. Generated by immunoSEQ multiplex PCR, the TCRdb table keeps only in-frame clones and is missing some. Clone size and V and J calls were adopted from that table, with D and trimming inferred from the DNA. The data contain 15,000 to 20,000 clones, roughly nine tenths of them seen just once; the ten biggest clones take up less than 20%.

The source is a man aged 45-65 years with active COVID-19. The sequencing input was peripheral blood. This chain links TRBV3-1 (or the pseudogene TRBV3-2) with TRBJ1-1, with D possibly matching TRBD1 (5 bases). CDR3 coding DNA: TGTGCCAGCAGCCAAGATGGGGGGAAGGTGGCTGAAGCTTTCTTT. This sequence encodes CASSQDGGKVAEAFF.